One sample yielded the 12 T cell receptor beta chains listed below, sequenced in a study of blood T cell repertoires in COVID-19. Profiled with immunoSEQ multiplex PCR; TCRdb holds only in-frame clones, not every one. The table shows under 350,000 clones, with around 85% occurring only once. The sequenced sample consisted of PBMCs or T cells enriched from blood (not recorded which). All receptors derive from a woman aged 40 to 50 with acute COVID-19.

The CDR3 loop is CASSLTGGAPDGYTF. In DNA, the CDR3 is TGTGCCAGCAGCCTAACAGGGGGCGCCCCCGATGGCTACACCTTC. V and J are TRBV9 and TRBJ1-2, with TRBD1 identical over 9 bases. Germline-derived CDR1 and CDR2 are SGDLS and YYNGEE. CDR3 size: 15 residues. V was pared by 4 bases and J by 6 bases, with 10 bases of the junction left unmatched.

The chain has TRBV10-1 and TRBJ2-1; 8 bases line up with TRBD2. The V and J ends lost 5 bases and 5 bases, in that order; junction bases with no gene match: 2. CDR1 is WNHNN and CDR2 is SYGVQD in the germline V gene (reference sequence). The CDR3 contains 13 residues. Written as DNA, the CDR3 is TGCGCCAGCAGTACTAGCGGTCACAATGAGCAGTTCTTC. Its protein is CASSTSGHNEQFF.

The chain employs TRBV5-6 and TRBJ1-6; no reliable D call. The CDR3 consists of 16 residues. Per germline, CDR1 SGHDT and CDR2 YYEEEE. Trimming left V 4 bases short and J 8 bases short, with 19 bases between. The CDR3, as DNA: TGTGCCAGCAGCCCAAGGTCTCGGTATGGAGATTCACCCCTCCACTTT. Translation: CASSPRSRYGDSPLHF.

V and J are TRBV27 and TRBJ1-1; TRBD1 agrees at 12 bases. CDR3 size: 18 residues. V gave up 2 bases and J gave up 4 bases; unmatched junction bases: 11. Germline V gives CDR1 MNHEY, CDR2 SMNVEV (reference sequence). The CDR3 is CASSLMPGQGAIGTEAFF. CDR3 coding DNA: TGTGCCAGCAGTTTAATGCCGGGACAGGGGGCAATAGGCACTGAAGCTTTCTTT.

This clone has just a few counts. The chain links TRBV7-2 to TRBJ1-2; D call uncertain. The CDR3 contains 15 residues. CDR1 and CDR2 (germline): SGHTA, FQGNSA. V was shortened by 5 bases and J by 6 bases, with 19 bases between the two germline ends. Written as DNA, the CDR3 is TGTGCCAGCAGCGAACGGGCGGGCCGTTTGAATGGCTACACCTTC. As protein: CASSERAGRLNGYTF.

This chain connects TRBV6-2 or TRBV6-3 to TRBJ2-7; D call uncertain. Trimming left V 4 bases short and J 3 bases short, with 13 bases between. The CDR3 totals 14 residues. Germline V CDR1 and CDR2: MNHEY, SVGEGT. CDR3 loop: CASSSKSRIYEQYF. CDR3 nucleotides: TGTGCCAGCAGTTCCAAGAGTCGCATCTACGAGCAGTACTTC.

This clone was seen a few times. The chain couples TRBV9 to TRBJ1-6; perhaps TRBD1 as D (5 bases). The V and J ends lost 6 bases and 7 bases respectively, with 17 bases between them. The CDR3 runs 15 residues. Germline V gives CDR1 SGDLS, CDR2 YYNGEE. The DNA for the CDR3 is TGTGCCAGCACACAAGAAGGGCAGGGCAATTCACCCCTCCACTTT. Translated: CASTQEGQGNSPLHF.

Written as DNA, the CDR3 is TGTGCCAGCAGCGCCAACCCGGGACAGCCAATATATGGCTACACCTTC. This sequence encodes CASSANPGQPIYGYTF. This chain joins TRBV9 and TRBJ1-2; 7 nucleotides agree with TRBD1. CDR1 and CDR2 (germline): SGDLS, YYNGEE. J was trimmed by 5 bases and V by 3 bases; bases with no gene match: 13. This CDR3 is 16 amino acids long.

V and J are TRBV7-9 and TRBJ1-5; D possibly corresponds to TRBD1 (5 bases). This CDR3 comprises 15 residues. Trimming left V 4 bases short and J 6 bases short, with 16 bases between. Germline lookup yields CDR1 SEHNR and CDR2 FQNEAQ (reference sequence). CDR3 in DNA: TGTGCCAGCAGCTCTGGGGGGGGTAATGGTCAGCCCCAGCATTTT. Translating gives CASSSGGGNGQPQHF.

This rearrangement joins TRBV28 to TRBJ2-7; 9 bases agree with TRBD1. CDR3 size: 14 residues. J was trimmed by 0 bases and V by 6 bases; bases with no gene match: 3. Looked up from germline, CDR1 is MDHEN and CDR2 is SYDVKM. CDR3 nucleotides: TGTGCCAGCAGCGGGACAGGGAGCTCCTACGAGCAGTACTTC. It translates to CASSGTGSSYEQYF.

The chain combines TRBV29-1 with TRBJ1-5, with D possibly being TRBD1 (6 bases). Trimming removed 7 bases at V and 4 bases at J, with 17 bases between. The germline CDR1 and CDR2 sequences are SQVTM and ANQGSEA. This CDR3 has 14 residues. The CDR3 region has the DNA TGCAGCGCACAGGGCATTGGAATGAATCAGCCCCAGCATTTT. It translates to CSAQGIGMNQPQHF.

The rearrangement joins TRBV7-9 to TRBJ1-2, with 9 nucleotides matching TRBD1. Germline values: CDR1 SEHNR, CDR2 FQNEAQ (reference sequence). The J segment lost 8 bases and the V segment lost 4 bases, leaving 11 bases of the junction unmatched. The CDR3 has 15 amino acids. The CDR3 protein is CASSSPGQGLEGYTF. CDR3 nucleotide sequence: TGTGCCAGCAGCTCCCCGGGACAGGGACTAGAAGGCTACACCTTC.